This section outlines one T cell receptor beta chain sequence together with its context. This sample stems from a study of blood T cell repertoires in COVID-19. Background on the study: From the United States, Italy and Spain came samples of acute and convalescent COVID-19. PBMCs, B-cell-depleted T cells, or T cells provided the cDNA or gDNA that made up the material.

In the study's own analysis: Cell counts per sample came from amplifying reference gene primers. Clones were sequenced by immunoSEQ multiplex PCR, and TCRdb holds only the in-frame ones, with some missing. V and J calls and clone size are as listed in that table; D and trimming were resolved from the DNA. The sample lists 150,000 to 200,000 clones; roughly 80% were seen once. Germline V gene lookup returns CDR1 MNHEY and CDR2 SVGAGI. The CDR3 has 13 amino acids. V dropped 6 bases and J dropped 6; count of bases not matched to a gene: 6. The TCR comes from a woman in her twenties or thirties with acute or convalescent COVID-19. Specimen: peripheral blood. This chain joins TRBV6-5 and TRBJ1-1, with 8 bases lining up with TRBD1. CDR3 sequence (DNA): TGTGCCAGCAGGGTCAGGGGGCGTCCTGAAGCTTTCTTT. This encodes CASRVRGRPEAFF.